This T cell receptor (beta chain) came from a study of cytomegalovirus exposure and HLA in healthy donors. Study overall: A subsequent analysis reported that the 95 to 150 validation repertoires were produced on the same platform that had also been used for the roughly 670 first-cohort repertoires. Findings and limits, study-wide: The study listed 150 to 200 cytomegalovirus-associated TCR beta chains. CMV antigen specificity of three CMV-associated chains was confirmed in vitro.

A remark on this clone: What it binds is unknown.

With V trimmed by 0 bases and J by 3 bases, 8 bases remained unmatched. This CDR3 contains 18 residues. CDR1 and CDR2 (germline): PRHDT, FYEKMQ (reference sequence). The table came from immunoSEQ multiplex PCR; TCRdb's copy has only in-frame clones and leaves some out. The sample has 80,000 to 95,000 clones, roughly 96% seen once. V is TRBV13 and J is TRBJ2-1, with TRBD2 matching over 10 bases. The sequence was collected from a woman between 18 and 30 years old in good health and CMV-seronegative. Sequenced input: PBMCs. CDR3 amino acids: CASSLGLLLAGNYNEQFF. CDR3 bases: TGTGCCAGCAGCTTAGGCCTCCTACTAGCGGGGAACTACAATGAGCAGTTCTTC.